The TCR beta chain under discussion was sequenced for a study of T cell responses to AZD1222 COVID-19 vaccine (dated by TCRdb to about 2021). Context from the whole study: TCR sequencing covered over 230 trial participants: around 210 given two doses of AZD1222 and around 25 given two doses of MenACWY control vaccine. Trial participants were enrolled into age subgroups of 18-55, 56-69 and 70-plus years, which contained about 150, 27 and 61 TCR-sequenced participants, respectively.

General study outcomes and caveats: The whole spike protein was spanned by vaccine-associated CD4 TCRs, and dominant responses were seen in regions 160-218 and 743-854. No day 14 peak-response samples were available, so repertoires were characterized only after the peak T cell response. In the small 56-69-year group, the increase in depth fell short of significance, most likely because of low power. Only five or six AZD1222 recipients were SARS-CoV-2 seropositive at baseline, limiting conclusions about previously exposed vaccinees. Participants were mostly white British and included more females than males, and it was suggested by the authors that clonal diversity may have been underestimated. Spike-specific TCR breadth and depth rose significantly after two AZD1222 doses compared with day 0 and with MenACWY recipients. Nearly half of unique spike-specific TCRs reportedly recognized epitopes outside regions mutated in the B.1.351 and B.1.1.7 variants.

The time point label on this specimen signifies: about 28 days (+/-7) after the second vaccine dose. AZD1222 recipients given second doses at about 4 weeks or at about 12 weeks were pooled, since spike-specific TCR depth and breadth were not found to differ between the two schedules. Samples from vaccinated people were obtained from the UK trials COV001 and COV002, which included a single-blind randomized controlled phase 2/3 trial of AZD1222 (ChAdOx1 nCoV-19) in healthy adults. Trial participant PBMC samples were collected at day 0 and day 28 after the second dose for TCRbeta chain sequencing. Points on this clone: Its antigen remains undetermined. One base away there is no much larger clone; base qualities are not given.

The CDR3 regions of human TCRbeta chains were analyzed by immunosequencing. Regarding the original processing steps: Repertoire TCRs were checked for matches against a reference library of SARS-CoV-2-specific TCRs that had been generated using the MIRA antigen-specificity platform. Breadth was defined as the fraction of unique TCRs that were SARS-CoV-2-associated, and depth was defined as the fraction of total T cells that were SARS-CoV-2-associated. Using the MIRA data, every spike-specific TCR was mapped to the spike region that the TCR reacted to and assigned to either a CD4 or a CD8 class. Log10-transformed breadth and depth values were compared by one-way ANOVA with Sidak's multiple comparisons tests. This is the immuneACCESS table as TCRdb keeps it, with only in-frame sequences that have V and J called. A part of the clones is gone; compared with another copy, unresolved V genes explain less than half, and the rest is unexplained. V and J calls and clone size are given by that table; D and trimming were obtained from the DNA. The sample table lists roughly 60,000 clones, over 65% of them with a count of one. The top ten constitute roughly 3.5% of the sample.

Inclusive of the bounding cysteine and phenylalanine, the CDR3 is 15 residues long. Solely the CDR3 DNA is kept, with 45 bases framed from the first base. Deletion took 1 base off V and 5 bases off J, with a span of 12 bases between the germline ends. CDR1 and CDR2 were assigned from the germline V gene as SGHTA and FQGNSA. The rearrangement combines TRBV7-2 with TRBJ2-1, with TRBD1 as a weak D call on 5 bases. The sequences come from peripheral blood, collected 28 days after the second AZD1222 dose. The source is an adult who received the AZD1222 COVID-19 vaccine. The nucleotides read TGTGCCAGCAGCTTAGAGTTTGGCAGGGACAATGAGCAGTTCTTC. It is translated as CASSLEFGRDNEQFF.